There are a few counts of the clone carrying this T cell receptor (beta chain). These data belong to a study of blood T cell repertoires in COVID-19. The overall study: COVID-19 samples from acute and convalescent phases originated in the United States, Italy and Spain. In each case, the material was cDNA or gDNA derived from T cells, B-cell-depleted T cells, or PBMCs.

The authors' processing: How many nucleated cells were present was estimated from reference gene primer amplification. Data came from immunoSEQ multiplex PCR; TCRdb stores just in-frame clones and leaves some out. The DNA was the basis for D and trimming; V, J and clone size are from that table. This sample carries 100,000 to 120,000 clones, nearly 90% of them seen once, and the ten largest clones take about 5%. CDR1 is KGHSH and CDR2 is LQKENI in the germline V gene. This CDR3 has 19 residues. V was shortened by 3 bases and J by 0 bases, with 18 bases between the two germline ends. The chain uses TRBV18 and TRBJ2-6, with D unresolved. Sequencing used peripheral blood. The sequence derives from a human donor in a cohort sampled during active COVID-19. CDR3 sequence (DNA): TGTGCCAGCTCACCCCGTTTTAGTCGAATCACCTCTGGGGCCAACGTCCTGACTTTC. Its translation is CASSPRFSRITSGANVLTF.